This T cell receptor gamma chain was recorded in a study of γδ T cells in repeated Plasmodium falciparum infection. Study overall: Malian children with intense seasonal malaria exposure were compared with matched Australian children.

The study, taken as a whole, reports: Donors in Mali lived in a small rural village, largely one ethnic group.

This clone ranks as medium-sized. The antigen is not known. The sample holds other DNA sequences that translate to the same CDR3. Gammadelta T cells were flow-sorted from PBMC into Vgamma9/Vdelta2+ and Vdelta2-negative populations for bulk analysis. TCRdb re-analyzed the multiplex PCR reads via CATT. The data hold more than 4,000 gamma-chain clones, with approximately 3.4% observed a single time. CDR3 size: 15 residues. Germline CDR1 and CDR2: GITISATS and ISYDGTV (reference sequence). V was clipped by 4 bases and J by 6 bases; unmatched bases: 3. This TCR derives from a pool of human donors (malaria-infected and uninfected, not separated). What was sequenced was gamma-delta T cells from blood. V gene TRGV9 combines with J gene TRGJP. The CDR3 bases are TGTGCCTTGTGGGACGTAGAGTTGGGCAAAAAAATCAAGGTATTT. This gives the protein CALWDVELGKKIKVF.